This is a list of T cell receptor beta chains from one sample in a study of blood T cell repertoires in COVID-19. Produced via immunoSEQ multiplex PCR; TCRdb's table is partial and in-frame only. Of 150,000 to 190,000 clones in the sample, about 85% were seen once. The sample consisted of peripheral blood. The receptor source for this set is a woman aged 55-70 years with COVID-19, enrolled during active disease. CDR3s include the opening cysteine and the closing phenylalanine or tryptophan. D genes are given only for firm matches. Some rows have no size entry. The others give once, few or many, or a class for an expanded clone.

V	J	D	size	CDR3	DNA
TRBV6-5	TRBJ1-2	TRBD1	NA	CASSGTGPNYGYTF	TGTGCCAGCAGCGGGACAGGACCTAACTATGGCTACACCTTC
TRBV7-3	TRBJ1-1	NA	NA	CASSLALNTEAFF	TGTGCCAGCAGCCTAGCACTGAACACTGAAGCTTTCTTT
TRBV2	TRBJ1-2	NA	NA	CASSERQNYGYTF	TGTGCCAGCAGTGAAAGACAGAACTATGGCTACACCTTC
TRBV7-9	TRBJ1-1	NA	NA	CASSLYTEAFF	TGTGCCAGCAGCCTCTATACTGAAGCTTTCTTT
TRBV5-1	TRBJ2-3	TRBD2	NA	CASSLGGGLAGLTDTQYF	TGCGCCAGCAGCCTGGGAGGGGGACTAGCGGGCCTCACAGATACGCAGTATTTT
TRBV7-3	TRBJ1-1	NA	NA	CASSFGAGTEAFF	TGTGCCAGCAGCTTTGGAGCGGGCACTGAAGCTTTCTTT
TRBV29-1	TRBJ2-5	NA	NA	CSVASGETQYF	TGCAGCGTCGCTTCGGGGGAGACCCAGTACTTC
TRBV11-2	TRBJ1-1	TRBD1	NA	CASSLAAGGTEAFF	TGTGCCAGCAGCTTAGCGGCAGGGGGCACTGAAGCTTTCTTT
TRBV19	TRBJ2-1	TRBD2	NA	CASSRRGGPGEEQFF	TGTGCCAGTAGTAGGCGGGGGGGGCCTGGAGAGGAGCAGTTCTTC
TRBV7-9	TRBJ2-1	NA	NA	CASSRGRGYNEQFF	TGTGCCAGCAGTCGGGGGAGGGGGTACAATGAGCAGTTCTTC
TRBV7-3	TRBJ1-1	TRBD1	NA	CASSHYGTATNEAFF	TGTGCCAGCAGCCACTACGGGACAGCCACAAATGAAGCTTTCTTT
TRBV27	TRBJ1-2	TRBD1	NA	CASSLSIGTGGGYTF	TGTGCCAGCAGTTTATCGATTGGGACAGGGGGCGGCTACACCTTC
TRBV7-9	TRBJ1-4	TRBD1	NA	CASSYGQATLNEKLFF	TGTGCCAGCAGCTACGGACAGGCAACTTTGAATGAAAAACTGTTTTTT
TRBV2	TRBJ1-2	NA	NA	CASGGGNGYTF	TGTGCCAGCGGCGGGGGAAATGGCTACACCTTC
TRBV9	TRBJ2-3	NA	NA	CASSVGGSTDTQYF	TGTGCCAGCAGCGTAGGAGGTAGCACAGATACGCAGTATTTT
TRBV18	TRBJ1-4	TRBD1	once	CASSRDRGNEKLFF	TGTGCCAGCTCCCGGGACAGGGGAAATGAAAAACTGTTTTTT
TRBV25-1	TRBJ1-2	NA	NA	CASSVGAGYTF	TGTGCCAGCAGTGTAGGGGCTGGCTACACCTTC
TRBV14	TRBJ2-6	NA	NA	CASMSSGANVLTF	TGTGCCAGCATGTCATCTGGGGCCAACGTCCTGACTTTC
TRBV10-3	TRBJ2-1	NA	NA	CAISDLGSYNEQFF	TGTGCCATCTCCGATCTAGGATCCTACAATGAGCAGTTCTTC
TRBV15	TRBJ2-5	NA	NA	CATSNGLTQKETQYF	TGTGCCACCAGCAACGGACTTACTCAGAAGGAGACCCAGTACTTC
TRBV5-8	TRBJ2-5	TRBD1	NA	CASSLGTGEGETQYF	TGTGCCAGCAGCTTGGGGACAGGGGAGGGAGAGACCCAGTACTTC
TRBV11-2	TRBJ1-2	TRBD1	NA	CASSFVGTGNYGYTF	TGTGCCAGCAGCTTCGTCGGGACAGGGAACTATGGCTACACCTTC
TRBV9	TRBJ2-1	NA	NA	CASSASGSSYNEQFF	TGTGCCAGCAGCGCGAGCGGAAGCTCCTACAATGAGCAGTTCTTC
TRBV29-1	TRBJ2-1	NA	NA	CSVEGLSSSYNEQFF	TGCAGCGTTGAAGGACTCTCGAGCTCCTACAATGAGCAGTTCTTC
TRBV10-3	TRBJ1-5	NA	NA	CAINAGGSNQPQHF	TGTGCCATCAACGCAGGAGGAAGCAATCAGCCCCAGCATTTT
TRBV7-9	TRBJ1-2	TRBD1	NA	CASSLGGQGREGYTF	TGTGCCAGCAGCTTAGGAGGACAGGGAAGAGAGGGCTACACCTTC
TRBV6-6	TRBJ2-1	NA	NA	CASTPYQGNEQFF	TGTGCCAGCACTCCCTACCAGGGCAATGAGCAGTTCTTC
TRBV24-1	TRBJ2-5	TRBD2	NA	CATSDATGGYQETQYF	TGTGCCACCAGTGACGCGACGGGGGGGTACCAAGAGACCCAGTACTTC
TRBV27	TRBJ1-1	TRBD1	NA	CASSYSGGYTEAFF	TGTGCCAGCAGTTATTCAGGGGGCTACACTGAAGCTTTCTTT
TRBV9	TRBJ2-3	TRBD2	NA	CASSVATNVRGLAGGLGTDTQYF	TGTGCCAGCAGCGTAGCTACAAACGTCAGGGGACTAGCGGGGGGACTAGGCACAGATACGCAGTATTTT
TRBV19	TRBJ1-3	NA	NA	CASSAFGGGNTIYF	TGTGCCAGTAGTGCCTTCGGGGGAGGAAACACCATATATTTT
TRBV5-6	TRBJ1-5	NA	NA	CASSLLKTVGNQPQHF	TGTGCCAGCAGCTTGTTGAAGACAGTAGGCAATCAGCCCCAGCATTTT
TRBV6-5	TRBJ2-1	NA	NA	CASSTGQSSYNGQFF	TGTGCCAGCAGCACTGGACAGAGCTCCTACAATGGGCAGTTCTTC
TRBV21-1	TRBJ1-1	NA	few	CASSKAKPNTEAFF	TGTGCCAGCAGCAAAGCTAAGCCGAACACTGAAGCTTTCTTT
TRBV3-1/TRBV3-2	TRBJ2-1	TRBD1	NA	CASSRGDRGNHNEQFF	TGTGCCAGCAGCCGCGGGGACAGGGGAAATCATAATGAGCAGTTCTTC
TRBV29-1	TRBJ2-1	TRBD1	NA	CSVESRGRYNEQFF	TGCAGCGTTGAATCCAGGGGGCGCTACAATGAGCAGTTCTTC
TRBV9	TRBJ1-1	TRBD1	NA	CASSVVGDRVNTEAFF	TGTGCCAGCAGCGTAGTTGGTGACAGGGTAAACACTGAAGCTTTCTTT
TRBV12-3/TRBV12-4	TRBJ2-6	NA	NA	CAILQGGANVLTF	TGTGCCATCCTACAGGGTGGGGCCAACGTCCTGACTTTC
TRBV5-1	TRBJ1-5	NA	NA	CASTQGTNANSPQHF	TGCGCCAGCACCCAGGGCACGAATGCCAACTCGCCCCAGCATTTT
TRBV19	TRBJ1-5	NA	NA	CASSIAPWDINQPQHF	TGTGCCAGTAGTATAGCGCCTTGGGACATCAATCAGCCCCAGCATTTT
TRBV18	TRBJ1-1	TRBD1	NA	CASSQGTGFTEAFF	TGTGCCAGCTCACAGGGGACAGGGTTCACTGAAGCTTTCTTT
TRBV2	TRBJ1-1	NA	NA	CASRRDLNTEAFF	TGTGCCAGCAGGCGGGACTTGAACACTGAAGCTTTCTTT
TRBV19	TRBJ1-1	NA	once	CASRLGTPSLNTEAFF	TGTGCCAGTAGGTTGGGGACTCCGAGCTTGAACACTGAAGCTTTCTTT
TRBV6-1	TRBJ1-2	NA	NA	CASSENLIDAYGYTF	TGTGCCAGCAGTGAAAACCTAATCGATGCCTATGGCTACACCTTC
TRBV12-3/TRBV12-4	TRBJ1-5	NA	once	CASSLRDYQPQHF	TGTGCCAGCAGTTTACGAGATTATCAGCCCCAGCATTTT
TRBV19	TRBJ1-4	TRBD1	NA	CASAGTGGIEKLFF	TGTGCCAGTGCCGGGACAGGCGGGATTGAAAAACTGTTTTTT
TRBV19	TRBJ2-1	TRBD2	NA	CASSIPGGSTGNEQFF	TGTGCCAGTAGTATACCCGGCGGGAGTACTGGTAATGAGCAGTTCTTC
TRBV5-1	TRBJ1-1	TRBD1	NA	CASSLGTGGGTEAFF	TGCGCCAGCAGCTTGGGGACAGGGGGAGGAACTGAAGCTTTCTTT
TRBV29-1	TRBJ1-4	NA	NA	CSVGEQTRNEKLFF	TGCAGCGTTGGCGAACAGACCCGTAATGAAAAACTGTTTTTT
TRBV7-3	TRBJ1-5	NA	NA	CASSLGVGQPQHF	TGTGCCAGCAGCTTGGGCGTCGGTCAGCCCCAGCATTTT
TRBV12-3/TRBV12-4	TRBJ1-1	NA	NA	CASSPQTGTEAFF	TGTGCCAGCAGTCCTCAGACGGGCACTGAAGCTTTCTTT
TRBV6-5	TRBJ1-3	TRBD1	NA	CASSQGQARNTIYF	TGTGCCAGCAGCCAAGGACAGGCTCGAAACACCATATATTTT
TRBV12-5	TRBJ1-5	NA	NA	CASGLAYQPQHF	TGTGCTAGTGGTTTGGCCTATCAGCCCCAGCATTTT
TRBV5-1	TRBJ2-7	TRBD2	NA	CASSSPGLEGYEQYF	TGCGCCAGCAGCTCCCCGGGACTAGAGGGTTACGAGCAGTACTTC
TRBV7-8	TRBJ2-1	NA	NA	CASSLLTQRNEQFF	TGTGCCAGCAGCCTCCTGACCCAGCGAAATGAGCAGTTCTTC
TRBV7-9	TRBJ2-7	TRBD2	once	CASSPSGRAAYEQYF	TGTGCCAGCAGTCCAAGCGGGAGGGCCGCTTACGAGCAGTACTTC
TRBV3-1/TRBV3-2	TRBJ1-3	NA	NA	CASSSFPGAESSGNTIYF	TGTGCCAGCAGCTCGTTCCCTGGGGCAGAGAGCTCTGGAAACACCATATATTTT
TRBV7-9	TRBJ2-2	NA	NA	CASSLRGNDGELFF	TGTGCCAGCAGCTTAAGGGGAAATGACGGGGAGCTGTTTTTT
TRBV12-3/TRBV12-4	TRBJ1-1	NA	NA	CASSLNGGPAFF	TGTGCCAGCAGTTTAAACGGGGGTCCGGCTTTCTTT